Described below is a single T cell receptor beta chain sequence and its context. The data belong to a study of blood T cell repertoires in COVID-19. Authors' processing steps: Reference gene primer amplification yielded estimated nucleated cell counts. Sequencing used immunoSEQ multiplex PCR; TCRdb keeps in-frame clones, though not all of them. Clone size and the V and J calls come from that table; the DNA yielded D and trimming. The table includes around 150,000 clones, approximately 80% detected once. The CDR3 runs to 15 residues. Germline values: CDR1 SGHRS, CDR2 YFSETQ. V lost 0 bases and J 5 bases, leaving 9 bases between the germline ends.

The sequence derives from a man between 70 and 80 years old with acute or convalescent COVID-19. The rearrangement joins TRBV5-1 to TRBJ1-6, with D possibly being TRBD1 (6 bases). Sample: peripheral blood. CDR3 amino acids: CASSLASGDNSPLHF. The CDR3 DNA reads TGCGCCAGCAGCTTGGCGTCAGGGGATAATTCACCCCTCCACTTT.